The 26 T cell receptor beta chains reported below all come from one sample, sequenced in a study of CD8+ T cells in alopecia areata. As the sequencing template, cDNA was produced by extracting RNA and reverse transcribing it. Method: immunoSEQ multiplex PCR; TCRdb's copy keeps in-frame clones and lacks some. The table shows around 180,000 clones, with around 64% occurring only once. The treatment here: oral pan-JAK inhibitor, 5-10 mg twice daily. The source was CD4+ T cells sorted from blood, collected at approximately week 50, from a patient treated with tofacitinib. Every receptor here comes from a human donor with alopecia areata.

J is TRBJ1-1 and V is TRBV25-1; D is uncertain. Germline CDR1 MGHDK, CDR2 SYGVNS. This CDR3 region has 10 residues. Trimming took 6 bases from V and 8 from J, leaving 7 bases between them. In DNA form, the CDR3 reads TGTGCCAGCAGCGGACTCGAAGCTTTCTTT. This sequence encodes CASSGLEAFF.

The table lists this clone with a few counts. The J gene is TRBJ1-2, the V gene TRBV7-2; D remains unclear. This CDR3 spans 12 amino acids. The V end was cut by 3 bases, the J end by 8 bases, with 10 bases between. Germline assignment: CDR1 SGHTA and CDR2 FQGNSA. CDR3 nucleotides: TGTGCCAGCAGCTTTCGGGAGCGAGGCTACACCTTC. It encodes CASSFRERGYTF.

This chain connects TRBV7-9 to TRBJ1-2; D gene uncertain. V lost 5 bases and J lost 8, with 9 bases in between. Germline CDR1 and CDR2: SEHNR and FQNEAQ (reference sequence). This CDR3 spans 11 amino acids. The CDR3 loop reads CASSLLGGYTF. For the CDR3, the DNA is TGTGCCAGCAGCCTCCTCGGGGGCTACACCTTC. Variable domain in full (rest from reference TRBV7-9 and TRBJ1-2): DTGVSQNPRHKITKRGQNVTFRCDPISEHNRLYWYRQTLGQGPEFLTYFQNEAQLEKSRLLSDRFSAERPKGSFSTLEIQRTEQGDSAMYLCASSLLGGYTFGSGTRLTVV.

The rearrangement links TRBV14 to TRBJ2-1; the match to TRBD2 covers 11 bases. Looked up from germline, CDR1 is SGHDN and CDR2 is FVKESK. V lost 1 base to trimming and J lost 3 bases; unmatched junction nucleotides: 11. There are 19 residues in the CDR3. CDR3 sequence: CASSQAPSTSGRNYNEQFF. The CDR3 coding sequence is TGTGCCAGCAGCCAAGCCCCCTCCACTAGCGGGAGAAACTACAATGAGCAGTTCTTC.

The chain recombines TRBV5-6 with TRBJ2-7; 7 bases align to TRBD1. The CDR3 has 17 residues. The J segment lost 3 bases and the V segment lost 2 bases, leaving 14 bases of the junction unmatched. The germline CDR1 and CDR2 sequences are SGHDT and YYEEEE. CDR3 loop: CASSFATSGTALYEQYF. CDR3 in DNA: TGTGCCAGCAGCTTTGCCACCTCCGGGACAGCCCTCTACGAGCAGTACTTC. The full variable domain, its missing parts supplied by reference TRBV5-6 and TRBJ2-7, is DAGVTQSPTHLIKTRGQQVTLRCSPKSGHDTVSWYQQALGQGPQFIFQYYEEEERQRGNFPDRFSGHQFPNYSSELNVNALLLGDSALYLCASSFATSGTALYEQYFGPGTRLTVT.

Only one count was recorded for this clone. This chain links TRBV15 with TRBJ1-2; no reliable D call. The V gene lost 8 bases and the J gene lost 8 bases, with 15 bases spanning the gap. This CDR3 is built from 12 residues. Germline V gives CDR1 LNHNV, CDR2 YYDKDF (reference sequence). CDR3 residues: CATGDWVEGYTF. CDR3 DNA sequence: TGTGCCACCGGTGATTGGGTCGAGGGCTACACCTTC.

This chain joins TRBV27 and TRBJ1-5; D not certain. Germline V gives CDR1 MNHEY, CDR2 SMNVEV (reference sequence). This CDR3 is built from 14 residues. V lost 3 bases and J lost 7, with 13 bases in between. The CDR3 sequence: CASSLGQYVQPQHF. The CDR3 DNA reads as TGTGCCAGCAGTTTGGGTCAATATGTCCAGCCCCAGCATTTT.

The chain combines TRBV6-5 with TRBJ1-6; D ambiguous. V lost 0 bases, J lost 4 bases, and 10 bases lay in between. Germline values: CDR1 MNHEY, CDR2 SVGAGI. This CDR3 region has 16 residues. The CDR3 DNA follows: TGTGCCAGCAGTTACTCGTTCCAAGAGTATAATTCACCCCTCCACTTT. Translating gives CASSYSFQEYNSPLHF.

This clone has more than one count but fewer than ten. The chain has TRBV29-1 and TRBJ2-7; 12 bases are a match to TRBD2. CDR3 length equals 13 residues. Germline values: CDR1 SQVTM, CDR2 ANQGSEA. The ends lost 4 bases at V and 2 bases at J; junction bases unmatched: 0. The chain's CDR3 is CSVGTSGTYEQYF. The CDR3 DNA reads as TGCAGCGTTGGGACTAGCGGGACCTACGAGCAGTACTTC.

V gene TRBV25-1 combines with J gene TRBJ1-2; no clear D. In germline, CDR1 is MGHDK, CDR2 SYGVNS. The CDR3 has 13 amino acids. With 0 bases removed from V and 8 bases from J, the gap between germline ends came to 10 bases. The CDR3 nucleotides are TGTGCCAGCAGTGAATACATCTCTTTCGGCTACACCTTC. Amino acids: CASSEYISFGYTF.

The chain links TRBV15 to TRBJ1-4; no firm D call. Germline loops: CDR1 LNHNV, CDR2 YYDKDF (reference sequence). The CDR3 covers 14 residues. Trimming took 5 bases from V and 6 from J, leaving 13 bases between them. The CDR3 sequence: CATSSPGLDEKLFF. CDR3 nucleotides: TGTGCCACCAGCTCACCGGGCCTTGATGAAAAACTGTTTTTT.

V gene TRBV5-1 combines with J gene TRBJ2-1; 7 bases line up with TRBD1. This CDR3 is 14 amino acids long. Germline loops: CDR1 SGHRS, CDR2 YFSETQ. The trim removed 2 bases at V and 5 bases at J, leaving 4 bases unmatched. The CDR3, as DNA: TGCGCCAGCAGCTTAGGACAGGCCCACAATGAGCAGTTCTTC. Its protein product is CASSLGQAHNEQFF.

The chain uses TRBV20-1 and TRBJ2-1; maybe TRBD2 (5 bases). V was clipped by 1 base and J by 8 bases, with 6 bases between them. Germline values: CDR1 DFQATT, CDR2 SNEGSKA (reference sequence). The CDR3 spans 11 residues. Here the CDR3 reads CSARVAYEQFF. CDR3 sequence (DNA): TGCAGTGCTAGAGTAGCGTATGAGCAGTTCTTC.

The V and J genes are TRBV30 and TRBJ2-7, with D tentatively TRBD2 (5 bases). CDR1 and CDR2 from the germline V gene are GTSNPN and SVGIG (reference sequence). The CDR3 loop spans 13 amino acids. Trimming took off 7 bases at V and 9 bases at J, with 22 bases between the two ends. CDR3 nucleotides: TGTGCCTTGGGAACTTACCGGGAACTCGCGCAGTACTTC. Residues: CALGTYRELAQYF.

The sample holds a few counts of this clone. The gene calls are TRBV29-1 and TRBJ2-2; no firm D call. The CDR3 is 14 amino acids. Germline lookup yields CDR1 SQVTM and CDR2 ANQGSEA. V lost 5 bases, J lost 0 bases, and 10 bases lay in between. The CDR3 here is CSVTQAANTGELFF. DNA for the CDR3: TGCAGCGTTACGCAGGCCGCGAACACCGGGGAGCTGTTTTTT.

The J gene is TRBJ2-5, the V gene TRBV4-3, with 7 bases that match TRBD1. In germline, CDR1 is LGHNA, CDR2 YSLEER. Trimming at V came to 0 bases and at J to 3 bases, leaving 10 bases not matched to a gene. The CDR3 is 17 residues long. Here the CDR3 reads CASSQDYGRGMEETQYF. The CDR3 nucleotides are TGCGCCAGCAGCCAAGATTACGGCAGGGGGATGGAAGAGACCCAGTACTTC.

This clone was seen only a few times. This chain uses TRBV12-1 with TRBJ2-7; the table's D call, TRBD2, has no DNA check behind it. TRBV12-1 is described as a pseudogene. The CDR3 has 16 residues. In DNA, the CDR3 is TGTGCCAGCAGCTGGCATAAAGCGGGGGGGATATACGAGCAGTACTTC. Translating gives CASSWHKAGGIYEQYF.

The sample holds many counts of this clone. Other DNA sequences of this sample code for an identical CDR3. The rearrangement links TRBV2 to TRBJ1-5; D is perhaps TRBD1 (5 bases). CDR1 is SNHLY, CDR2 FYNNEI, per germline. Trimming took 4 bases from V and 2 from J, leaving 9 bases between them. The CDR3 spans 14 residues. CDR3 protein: CASSADSGNQPQHF. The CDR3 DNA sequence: TGTGCCAGCAGTGCTGACAGTGGCAATCAGCCCCAGCATTTT.

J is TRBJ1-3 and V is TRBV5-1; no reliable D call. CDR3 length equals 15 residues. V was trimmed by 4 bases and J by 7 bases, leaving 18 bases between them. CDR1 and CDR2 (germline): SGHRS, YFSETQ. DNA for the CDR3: TGCGCCAGCAGCCGAGATGTTGGTAGTGGGAACACCATATATTTT. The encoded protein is CASSRDVGSGNTIYF.

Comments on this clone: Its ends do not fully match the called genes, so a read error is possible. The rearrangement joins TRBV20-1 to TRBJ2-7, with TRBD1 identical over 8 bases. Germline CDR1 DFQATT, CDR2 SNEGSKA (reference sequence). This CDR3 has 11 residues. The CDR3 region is CSARDPAGQVF. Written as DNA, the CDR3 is TGCAGTGCTAGAGATCCGGCGGGACAGGTTTTC.

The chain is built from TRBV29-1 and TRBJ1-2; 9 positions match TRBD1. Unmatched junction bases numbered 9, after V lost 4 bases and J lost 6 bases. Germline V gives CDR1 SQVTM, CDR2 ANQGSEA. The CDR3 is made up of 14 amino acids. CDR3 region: CSVGTGQGKDGYTF. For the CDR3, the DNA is TGCAGCGTTGGGACGGGACAGGGTAAAGATGGCTACACCTTC.

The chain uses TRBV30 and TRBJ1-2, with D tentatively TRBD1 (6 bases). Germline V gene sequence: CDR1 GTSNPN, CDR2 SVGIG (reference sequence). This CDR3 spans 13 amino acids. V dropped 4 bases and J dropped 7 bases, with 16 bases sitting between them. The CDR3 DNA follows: TGTGCCTGGACGGCACAGGGAGTCGGTGGCTACACCTTC. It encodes CAWTAQGVGGYTF. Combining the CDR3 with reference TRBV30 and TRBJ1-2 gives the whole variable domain SQTIHQWPATLVQPVGSPLSLECTVEGTSNPNLYWYRQAAGRGLQLLFYSVGIGQISSEVPQNLSASRPQDRQFILSSKKLLLSDSGFYLCAWTAQGVGGYTFGSGTRLTVV.

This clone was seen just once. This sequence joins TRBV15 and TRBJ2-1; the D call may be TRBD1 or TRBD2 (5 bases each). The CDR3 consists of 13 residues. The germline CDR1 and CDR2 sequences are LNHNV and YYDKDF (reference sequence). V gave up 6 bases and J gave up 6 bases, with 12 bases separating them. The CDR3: CATSLGVRNEQFF. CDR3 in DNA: TGTGCCACCAGTCTGGGGGTGCGCAATGAGCAGTTCTTC.

CDR3 DNA: TGCAGCGTTGAAGTGACAGCTAACTATGGCTACACCTTC. Translated, it gives CSVEVTANYGYTF. This chain connects TRBV29-1 to TRBJ1-2; D may be TRBD1 (5 bases). The CDR3 has 13 residues. Germline V gene sequence: CDR1 SQVTM, CDR2 ANQGSEA. The germline V and J ends were trimmed by 1 base and 0 bases, with 6 bases remaining between them.

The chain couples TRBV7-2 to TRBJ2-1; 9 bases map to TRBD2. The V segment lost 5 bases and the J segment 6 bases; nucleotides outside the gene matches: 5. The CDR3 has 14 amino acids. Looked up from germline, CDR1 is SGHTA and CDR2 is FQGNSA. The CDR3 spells CASSVGLAFNEQFF. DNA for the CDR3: TGTGCCAGCAGCGTGGGACTAGCCTTCAATGAGCAGTTCTTC.

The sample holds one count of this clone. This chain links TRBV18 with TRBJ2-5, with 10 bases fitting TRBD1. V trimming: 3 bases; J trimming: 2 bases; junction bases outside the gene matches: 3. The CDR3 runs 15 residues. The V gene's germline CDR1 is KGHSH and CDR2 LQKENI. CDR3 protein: CASSPGQGPQETQYF. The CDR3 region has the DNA TGTGCCAGCTCACCGGGACAGGGGCCTCAAGAGACCCAGTACTTC. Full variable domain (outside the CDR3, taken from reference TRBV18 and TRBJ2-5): NAGVMQNPRHLVRRRGQEARLRCSPMKGHSHVYWYRQLPEEGLKFMVYLQKENIIDESGMPKERFSAEFPKEGPSILRIQQVVRGDSAAYFCASSPGQGPQETQYFGPGTRLLVL.